These 10 T cell receptor beta chains were all obtained from the same sample, sequenced in a study of blood T cells in healthy people across ages. Next came a second PCR, run for about 7 to 12 cycles, which used a sample-barcoded 5' primer along with a J-beta primer mix. Each CDR3 protein is one row after TCRdb ran MiXCR on the 5' RACE reads. Found here are 1 million or so distinct CDR3 sequences, under 55% of them singletons; the top ten hold 15% to 20%. Sample: blood. These receptor sequences come from a woman aged 60-75 years in good health.

This clonotype has a handful of counts. This sequence joins TRBV15 and TRBJ2-5; D is possibly TRBD2 (6 bases). CDR3 length equals 14 residues. Germline assignment: CDR1 LNHNV and CDR2 YYDKDF (reference sequence). With 3 bases removed from V and 3 bases from J, the gap between germline ends came to 11 bases. Here the CDR3 DNA reads TGTGCCACCAGCAGTCTACGGGGGAAAGAGACCCAGTACTTC. Protein product: CATSSLRGKETQYF.

The chain joins TRBV6-6 to TRBJ2-7; tentatively, D is TRBD1 (6 bases). V was clipped by 5 bases and J by 0 bases, with 17 bases between them. The germline CDR1 and CDR2 sequences are MNHNY and SVGAGI (reference sequence). The CDR3 covers 16 residues. The chain's CDR3 is CASSTDKIGGSYEQYF. CDR3 coding DNA: TGTGCCAGCAGTACCGACAAGATAGGGGGCTCCTACGAGCAGTACTTC.

Comment on this clonotype: One end of the junction fails to match germline, which may point to a read error. The chain employs TRBV20-1 and TRBJ1-1; D remains ambiguous. This CDR3 is 14 amino acids long. Germline V gene data show CDR1 as DFQATT and CDR2 as SNEGSKA (reference sequence). The CDR3 reads CSARDPGWNTKAFF. The CDR3 DNA is TGCAGTGCTAGAGATCCGGGTTGGAACACTAAAGCTTTCTTT.

J is TRBJ1-1 and V is TRBV4-2, with D perhaps TRBD1 (6 bases). In germline, CDR1 is LGHNA, CDR2 YNFKEQ. The length of the CDR3 is 15 residues. Trimming left V 6 bases short and J 0 bases short, with 14 bases between. The CDR3 sequence: CASSPLAGVNTEAFF. The CDR3 DNA sequence: TGTGCCAGCAGTCCACTTGCAGGGGTGAACACTGAAGCTTTCTTT.

In its sample, this clonotype was seen a few times. This chain joins TRBV9 and TRBJ2-4; D is uncertain. The J call may be in error: the DNA end matches TRBJ2-7 better. Germline CDR1 reads SGDLS; CDR2 reads YYNGEE. The CDR3 consists of 13 residues. CDR3 sequence (DNA): TGTGCCAGCAGCGTAGCAGGCGGAGCCGAGCAGTACTTC. This gives the protein CASSVAGGAEQYF.

The chain couples TRBV15 to TRBJ1-2; TRBD1 aligns across 10 bases. Germline V gives CDR1 LNHNV, CDR2 YYDKDF (reference sequence). V dropped 3 bases and J dropped 8; count of bases not matched to a gene: 0. The CDR3 sequence is 12 residues long. DNA for the CDR3: TGTGCCACCAGCAGGACAGGGGGCGGCTACACCTTC. It codes for CATSRTGGGYTF.

This sequence joins TRBV20-1 and TRBJ2-1, with TRBD2 matching over 11 bases. CDR3 length: 17 amino acids. The V gene's germline CDR1 is DFQATT and CDR2 SNEGSKA (reference sequence). V dropped 0 bases and J dropped 7; count of bases not matched to a gene: 11. CDR3: CSARDRGSGGAGNEQFF. CDR3 coding DNA: TGCAGTGCTAGAGATCGGGGTAGCGGGGGGGCAGGGAATGAGCAGTTCTTC.

Comment on this clonotype: Because the CDR3's place on the DNA is in doubt, the DNA is left out and the CDR3 is given as listed by TCRdb. This chain connects TRBV28 to TRBJ1-5; TRBD1, the table's D call, was not compared with the DNA. In germline, CDR1 is MDHEN, CDR2 SYDVKM. The CDR3 region is 14 residues in length, termini included. The CDR3 here is CASSFGGGNQPRHF.

Remarks on this clonotype: A much larger clone sits a single nucleotide away, making a read error possible. The chain links TRBV20-1 to TRBJ2-1; either TRBD1 or TRBD2 may fit D (5 bases each). Germline loops: CDR1 DFQATT, CDR2 SNEGSKA (reference sequence). V was shortened by 0 bases and J by 8 bases, with 11 bases between the two germline ends. CDR3 length equals 13 residues. The CDR3 bases are TGCAGTGCTAGAGATCGCAGGGACGATGAGCAGTTCTTC. Protein sequence: CSARDRRDDEQFF.

The chain is built from TRBV4-1 and TRBJ1-2; 9 nucleotides agree with TRBD1. Germline CDR1 is MGHRA and CDR2 is YSYEKL. V gave up 1 base and J gave up 0 bases; unmatched junction bases: 12. The CDR3 sequence is 19 residues long. The CDR3 reads CASSQVFTGGTGSNYGYTF. The CDR3 DNA reads as TGCGCCAGCAGCCAAGTCTTCACAGGAGGGACAGGGTCTAACTATGGCTACACCTTC.